This TCR beta chain comes out of a study of OX40 agonist ivuxolimab in advanced cancers. The overall study: Enrolled patients in dose escalation had cancers that were hepatocellular carcinoma, melanoma, renal cell or head and neck cancer.

Trimming left V 2 bases short and J 3 bases short, with 11 bases between. CDR1 is GTSNPN, CDR2 SVGIG, per germline (reference sequence). The CDR3 length is 14 residues. Clones were read by immunoSEQ multiplex PCR, and TCRdb kept only the in-frame ones, dropping some. The data contain approximately 10,000 clones, roughly four fifths of them singletons. The input for sequencing was CD4+ or CD8+ T cells sorted from blood, taken in a trial of the OX40 agonist ivuxolimab. The source is an adult with an advanced solid tumor such as melanoma, head and neck, liver or kidney cancer. The chain recombines TRBV30 with TRBJ1-5, with D maybe TRBD1 (5 bases). The CDR3 region is CAWSPGPNNQPQHF. CDR3 in DNA: TGTGCCTGGAGTCCGGGACCGAACAATCAGCCCCAGCATTTT.